The 19 T cell receptor beta chains below come from one sample, sequenced in a study of cytomegalovirus exposure and HLA in healthy donors. The PCR used 60 Vbeta and 13 Jbeta primers. Produced via immunoSEQ multiplex PCR; TCRdb's table is partial and in-frame only. The sample holds around 150,000 clones; approximately 79% are singletons and the top ten take 1.9%. The sequencing sample was made of PBMCs. The source of these receptors is a human donor in good health.

The chain joins TRBV7-2 to TRBJ1-4; D is unclear. V was cut by 5 bases and J by 10 bases, with 20 bases left in between. Germline values: CDR1 SGHTA, CDR2 FQGNSA. This CDR3 contains 15 residues. The CDR3 region is CASSPDASVPGKLFF. The CDR3 region has the DNA TGTGCCAGCAGCCCGGATGCATCCGTCCCAGGAAAACTGTTTTTT.

The chain has TRBV6-6 and TRBJ2-7, with TRBD2 as a possible D gene (6 bases). The CDR3 consists of 12 residues. The V end lost 5 bases, the J end lost 5 bases, and 10 bases lay between the germline ends. Germline V lookup: CDR1 MNHNY, CDR2 SVGAGI (reference sequence). DNA of the CDR3: TGTGCCAGCAGTGTACTAGCCAACGAGCAGTACTTC. This encodes CASSVLANEQYF.

The chain recombines TRBV25-1 with TRBJ2-7; a possible D gene is TRBD2 (7 bases). In germline, CDR1 is MGHDK, CDR2 SYGVNS. Trimming removed 2 bases at V and 3 bases at J, with 11 bases between. The length of the CDR3 is 14 residues. The CDR3 sequence is CASSEGGARYEQYF. Written as DNA, the CDR3 is TGTGCCAGCAGTGAAGGGGGGGCGCGCTACGAGCAGTACTTC.

This chain connects TRBV11-2 to TRBJ2-7; TRBD1 agrees at 9 bases. Germline V CDR1 and CDR2: SGHAT, FQNNGV. The CDR3 consists of 15 residues. The junction had 10 bases not matched to a gene; V was cut back by 5 bases and J by 5 bases. CDR3 loop: CASSPWTGEENEQYF. The CDR3 DNA reads TGTGCCAGCAGCCCATGGACAGGGGAAGAGAACGAGCAGTACTTC.

This chain uses TRBV13 with TRBJ2-7; 9 bases line up with TRBD1. CDR1 is PRHDT and CDR2 is FYEKMQ in the germline V gene (reference sequence). The CDR3 contains 16 residues. Germline trimming cut 2 bases from V and 0 bases from J; bases unmatched to any gene: 5. The CDR3: CASSLRGQGNSYEQYF. The CDR3 DNA follows: TGTGCCAGCAGCTTACGGGGACAGGGAAACTCCTACGAGCAGTACTTC.

The chain joins TRBV6-5 to TRBJ2-5; TRBD1 matches at 8 bases. The J segment lost 4 bases and the V segment lost 5 bases, leaving 3 bases of the junction unmatched. The germline gives CDR1 MNHEY, CDR2 SVGAGI. The CDR3 extends over 13 amino acids. The CDR3 loop reads CASSQDRAETQYF. In DNA form, the CDR3 reads TGTGCCAGCAGTCAGGACAGGGCAGAGACCCAGTACTTC.

The CDR3 spells CATVGSNEKLFF. In DNA, the CDR3 is TGTGCCACCGTGGGGAGTAATGAAAAACTGTTTTTT. The rearrangement uses TRBV19 and TRBJ1-4; no reliable D call. Per germline, CDR1 LNHDA and CDR2 SQIVND (reference sequence). V lost 10 bases and J lost 4, with 10 bases in between. The CDR3 spans 12 residues. The whole variable domain, remainder taken from reference TRBV19 and TRBJ1-4, is DGGITQSPKYLFRKEGQNVTLSCEQNLNHDAMYWYRQDPGQGLRLIYYSQIVNDFQKGDIAEGYSVSREKKESFPLTVTSAQKNPTAFYLCATVGSNEKLFFGSGTQLSVL.

This clone showed up just once. The chain is built from TRBV6-5 and TRBJ1-2, with 7 bases aligning to TRBD1. The J segment lost 12 bases and the V segment lost 7 bases, leaving 11 bases of the junction unmatched. There are 12 residues in the CDR3. From germline, CDR1 is MNHEY and CDR2 SVGAGI. The CDR3 here is CASTEDRAVDTF. CDR3 sequence (DNA): TGTGCCAGCACCGAAGACAGGGCGGTCGACACCTTC.

The chain joins TRBV12-5 to TRBJ1-1; no definite D call. Germline loops: CDR1 LGHNT, CDR2 FRNRAP. This CDR3 contains 13 residues. V gave up 7 bases and J gave up 7 bases, with 16 bases separating them. The CDR3 DNA reads TGTGCTAGTGCCCAGACTTATACGGGTGAAGCTTTCTTT. Its translation is CASAQTYTGEAFF.

This chain joins TRBV2 and TRBJ1-5, with D unresolved. The V gene's germline CDR1 is SNHLY and CDR2 FYNNEI. V was pared by 6 bases and J by 5 bases, with 17 bases between. This CDR3 comprises 15 residues. CDR3 nucleotides: TGTGCCAGCAGCCAGTCGGGAGGGTTCGATCAGCCCCAGCATTTT. Its protein is CASSQSGGFDQPQHF.

J is TRBJ1-3 and V is TRBV29-1, with 10 bases aligning to TRBD1. The CDR3 sequence is 13 residues long. Germline V gene lookup returns CDR1 SQVTM and CDR2 ANQGSEA. V gave up 6 bases and J gave up 4 bases; unmatched junction bases: 3. CDR3 region: CSVGQGVGNTIYF. For the CDR3, the DNA is TGCAGCGTCGGACAGGGGGTAGGAAACACCATATATTTT.

The genes are TRBV10-3 and TRBJ2-7, with D possibly matching TRBD1 (7 bases). The V gene lost 4 bases and the J gene lost 6 bases, with 16 bases spanning the gap. This CDR3 region has 14 residues. Germline CDR1 reads ENHRY; CDR2 reads SYGVKD. The DNA of the CDR3 is TGTGCCATCAGTGGCGGCGGGACAGTTAGCGAGCAGTACTTC. It encodes CAISGGGTVSEQYF.

The rearrangement links TRBV5-5 to TRBJ2-7; D not certain. Trimming shortened V by 4 bases and J by 3 bases, and 14 bases separated the two germline ends. Germline V gene sequence: CDR1 SGHKS, CDR2 YYEKEE (reference sequence). The CDR3 extends over 14 amino acids. The DNA for the CDR3 is TGTGCCAGCAGCCGGCGACTCGGTGTCTACGAGCAGTACTTC. It translates to CASSRRLGVYEQYF.

The gene calls are TRBV19 and TRBJ1-5, with 7 bases aligning to TRBD1. The germline V gene has CDR1 LNHDA and CDR2 SQIVND (reference sequence). This CDR3 region has 19 residues. Losses at the gene ends were 7 bases for V and 0 bases for J; bases not matched to a gene: 18. The CDR3, as DNA: TGTGCCAGTACTACAGGATACAGGGGCGGACCACATAGCAATCAGCCCCAGCATTTT. This codes for CASTTGYRGGPHSNQPQHF.

The chain joins TRBV5-1 to TRBJ1-2; tentatively, D is TRBD1 (5 bases). Trimming removed 2 bases at V and 3 bases at J, with 8 bases between. The germline gives CDR1 SGHRS, CDR2 YFSETQ. CDR3 length equals 13 residues. The CDR3 region is CASSLSTDYGYTF. CDR3 DNA: TGCGCCAGCAGCTTATCGACAGACTATGGCTACACCTTC.

The chain joins TRBV10-3 to TRBJ1-5; D possibly corresponds to TRBD1 (6 bases). The CDR3 extends over 15 amino acids. The germline CDR1 and CDR2 sequences are ENHRY and SYGVKD. Trimming took off 3 bases at V and 1 base at J, with 10 bases between the two ends. Here the CDR3 DNA reads TGTGCCATCAGTGAACGGACAGACAGCAATCAGCCCCAGCATTTT. It specifies CAISERTDSNQPQHF.

This clone was observed a few times. The V call is TRBV5-4, the J call TRBJ1-2; 10 bases are a match to TRBD1. Germline CDR1 SGHNT, CDR2 YYREEE (reference sequence). This CDR3 comprises 15 residues. The V and J ends lost 6 bases and 3 bases, in that order; junction bases with no gene match: 8. CDR3 amino acids: CASIASGTGDYGYTF. The DNA of the CDR3 is TGTGCCAGCATCGCATCCGGGACAGGGGACTATGGCTACACCTTC.

This clone was seen once. The rearrangement joins TRBV5-1 to TRBJ2-1; 12 positions match TRBD2. The junction had 1 base not matched to a gene; V was cut back by 1 base and J by 2 bases. CDR3 size: 16 residues. CDR1 is SGHRS, CDR2 YFSETQ, per germline. The CDR3 DNA sequence: TGCGCCAGCAGCTTGACTAGCGGGGGGACCTACAATGAGCAGTTCTTC. The encoded protein is CASSLTSGGTYNEQFF.

The rearrangement joins TRBV5-1 to TRBJ1-3; D gene ambiguous. V lost 1 base, J lost 3 bases, and 8 bases lay in between. Germline V CDR1 and CDR2: SGHRS, YFSETQ. This CDR3 contains 14 residues. The CDR3 reads CASSLPGNGNTIYF. The CDR3, as DNA: TGCGCCAGCAGCTTGCCCGGGAATGGAAACACCATATATTTT.